This T cell receptor beta chain derives from a study of blood T cell repertoires in COVID-19. Study-level background: Whether acute or convalescent, the COVID-19 samples came from the United States, Italy and Spain. Nucleic acid was either cDNA or gDNA, and it came from T cells, B-cell-depleted T cells, or PBMCs.

V dropped 7 bases and J dropped 4; count of bases not matched to a gene: 6. The CDR3 totals 13 residues. Per the original data handling: Quantification of nucleated cells was approximated via reference gene primer amplification. TCRdb's table, derived via immunoSEQ multiplex PCR, lists solely in-frame clones and lacks some. Clonal size and the V and J genes are those of that table, whereas D and trimming came from the DNA. In the table there are 75,000 to 85,000 clones, around 90% of which are singletons. The V call is TRBV12-3 or TRBV12-4, the J call TRBJ2-7; 8 nucleotides agree with TRBD1. The receptor comes from a man between 45 and 60 years old with active COVID-19. The sequenced sample was peripheral blood. CDR3 protein: CASNLDRDYEQYF. In DNA, the CDR3 is TGTGCCAGCAACCTGGACAGGGATTACGAGCAGTACTTC.